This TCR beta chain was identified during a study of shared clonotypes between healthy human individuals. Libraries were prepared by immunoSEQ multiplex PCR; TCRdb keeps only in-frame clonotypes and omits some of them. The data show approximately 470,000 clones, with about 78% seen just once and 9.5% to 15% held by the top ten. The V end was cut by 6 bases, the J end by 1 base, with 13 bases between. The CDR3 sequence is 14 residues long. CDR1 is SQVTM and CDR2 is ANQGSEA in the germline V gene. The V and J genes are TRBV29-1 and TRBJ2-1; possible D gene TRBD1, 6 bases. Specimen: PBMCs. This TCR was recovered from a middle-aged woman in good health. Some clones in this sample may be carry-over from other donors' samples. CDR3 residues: CSVPRQASYNEQFF. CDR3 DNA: TGCAGCGTCCCAAGACAGGCGTCCTACAATGAGCAGTTCTTC.